The subject of this entry is one T cell receptor (beta chain). Its specificity is not known. Adult Caucasians living in Nashville, Tennessee made up all of the donors. The authors divided CD4+ cells into CD45RA+ naive and CD45RA-negative memory subsets. The source of the sample is a study of shared clonotypes between healthy human individuals. Study results and caveats: The expectation was that sequencing depth would affect clonotype sharing among donors.

The CDR3 has 14 amino acids. Germline V gene data show CDR1 as SGHRS and CDR2 as YFSETQ. V shed 0 bases and J shed 2 bases, with 8 bases lying between them. Assay: immunoSEQ multiplex PCR; the TCRdb copy retains only in-frame clones and omits some. The sample lists around 2,000,000 clones, over 85% occurring once. The sequencing input was naive CD4+ T cells sorted from blood. Subset: CD45RA+ positively selected. The clonotype originates from a young man in good health. J is TRBJ2-5 and V is TRBV5-1; unclear D gene. The CDR3 region has the DNA TGCGCCAGCAGCTTGGCCTCAAATCAAGAGACCCAGTACTTC. It translates to CASSLASNQETQYF.